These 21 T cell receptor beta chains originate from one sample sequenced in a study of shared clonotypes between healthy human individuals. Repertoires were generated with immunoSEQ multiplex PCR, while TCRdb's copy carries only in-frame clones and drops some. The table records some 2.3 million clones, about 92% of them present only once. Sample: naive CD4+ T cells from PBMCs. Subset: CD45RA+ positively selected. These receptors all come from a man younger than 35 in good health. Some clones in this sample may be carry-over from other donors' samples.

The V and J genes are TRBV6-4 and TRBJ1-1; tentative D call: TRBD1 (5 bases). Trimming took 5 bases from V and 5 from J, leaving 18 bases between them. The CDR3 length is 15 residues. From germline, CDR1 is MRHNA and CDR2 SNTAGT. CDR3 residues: CASSPPLAGRTEAFF. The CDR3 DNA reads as TGTGCCAGCAGTCCGCCGCTCGCAGGGAGGACTGAAGCTTTCTTT.

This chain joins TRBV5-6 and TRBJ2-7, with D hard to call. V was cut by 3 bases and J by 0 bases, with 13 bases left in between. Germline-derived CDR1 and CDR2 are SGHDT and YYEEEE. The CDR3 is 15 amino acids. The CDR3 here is CASSYRRRSSYEQYF. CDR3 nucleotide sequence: TGTGCCAGCAGCTATCGACGGAGAAGCTCCTACGAGCAGTACTTC.

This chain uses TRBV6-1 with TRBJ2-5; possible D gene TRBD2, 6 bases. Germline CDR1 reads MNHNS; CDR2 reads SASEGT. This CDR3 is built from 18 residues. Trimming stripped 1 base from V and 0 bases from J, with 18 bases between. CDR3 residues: CASSEGGYAGPYQETQYF. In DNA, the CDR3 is TGTGCCAGCAGTGAAGGGGGTTATGCGGGGCCGTACCAAGAGACCCAGTACTTC.

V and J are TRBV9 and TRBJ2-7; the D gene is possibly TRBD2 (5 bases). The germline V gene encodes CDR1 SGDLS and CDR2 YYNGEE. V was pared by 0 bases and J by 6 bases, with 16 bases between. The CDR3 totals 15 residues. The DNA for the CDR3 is TGTGCCAGCAGCGTAGCCACTCCGCCCGCGGGCGAGCAGTACTTC. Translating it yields CASSVATPPAGEQYF.

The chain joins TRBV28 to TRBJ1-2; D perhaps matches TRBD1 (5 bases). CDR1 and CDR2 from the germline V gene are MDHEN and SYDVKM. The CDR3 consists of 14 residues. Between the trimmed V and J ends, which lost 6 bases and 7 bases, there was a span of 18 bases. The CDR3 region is CASSGADYISGYTF. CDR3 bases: TGTGCCAGCAGCGGGGCAGATTATATCTCTGGCTACACCTTC.

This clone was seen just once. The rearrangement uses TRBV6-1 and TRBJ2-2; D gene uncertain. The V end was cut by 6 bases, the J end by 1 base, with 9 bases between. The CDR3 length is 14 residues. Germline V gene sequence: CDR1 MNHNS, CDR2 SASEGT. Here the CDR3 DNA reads TGTGCCAGCAGGGAGACTTGGAACACCGGGGAGCTGTTTTTT. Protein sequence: CASRETWNTGELFF.

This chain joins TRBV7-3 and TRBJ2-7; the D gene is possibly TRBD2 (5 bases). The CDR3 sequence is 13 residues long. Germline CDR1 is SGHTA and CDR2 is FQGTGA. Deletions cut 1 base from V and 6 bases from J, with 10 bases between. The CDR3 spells CASSLIRGREQYF. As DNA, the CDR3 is TGTGCCAGCAGCTTAATTCGCGGGCGCGAGCAGTACTTC.

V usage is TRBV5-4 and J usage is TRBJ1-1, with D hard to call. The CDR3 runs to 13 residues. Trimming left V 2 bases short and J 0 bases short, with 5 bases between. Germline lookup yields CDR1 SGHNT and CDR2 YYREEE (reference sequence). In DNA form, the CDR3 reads TGTGCCAGCAGCTTCGTCCTGAACACTGAAGCTTTCTTT. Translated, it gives CASSFVLNTEAFF.

In DNA, the CDR3 is TGCGCCAGCAGCCCCAAAACTAGCGGGAGTGTAAATGAGCAGTTCTTC. Translating it yields CASSPKTSGSVNEQFF. This chain joins TRBV5-1 and TRBJ2-1; TRBD2 matches at 11 bases. Germline assignment: CDR1 SGHRS and CDR2 YFSETQ. The CDR3 loop spans 16 amino acids. The J segment lost 7 bases and the V segment lost 4 bases, leaving 10 bases of the junction unmatched.

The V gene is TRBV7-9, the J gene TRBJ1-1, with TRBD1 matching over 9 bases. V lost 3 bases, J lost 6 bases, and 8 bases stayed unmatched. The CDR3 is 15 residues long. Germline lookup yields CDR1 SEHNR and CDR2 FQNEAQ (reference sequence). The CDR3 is CASSFSGTGIAEAFF. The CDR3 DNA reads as TGTGCCAGCAGCTTCTCCGGGACAGGGATCGCTGAAGCTTTCTTT.

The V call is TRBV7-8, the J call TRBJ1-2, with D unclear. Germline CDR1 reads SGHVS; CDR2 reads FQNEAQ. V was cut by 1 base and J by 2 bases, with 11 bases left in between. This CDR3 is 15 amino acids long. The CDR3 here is CASSLEPSQNYGYTF. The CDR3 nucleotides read TGTGCCAGCAGCTTAGAGCCTTCGCAGAACTATGGCTACACCTTC.

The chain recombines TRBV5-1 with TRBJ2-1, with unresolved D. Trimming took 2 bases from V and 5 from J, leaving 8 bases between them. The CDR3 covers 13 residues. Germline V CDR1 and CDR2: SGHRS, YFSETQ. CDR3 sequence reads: CASSLTSHNEQFF. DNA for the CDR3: TGCGCCAGCAGCTTAACCAGCCACAATGAGCAGTTCTTC.

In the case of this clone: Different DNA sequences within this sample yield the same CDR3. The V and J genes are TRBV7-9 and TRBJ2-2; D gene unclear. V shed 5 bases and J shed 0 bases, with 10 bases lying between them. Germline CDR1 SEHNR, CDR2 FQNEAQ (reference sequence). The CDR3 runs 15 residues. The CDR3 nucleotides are TGTGCCAGCAGCCTGCGCGCCGCGAACACCGGGGAGCTGTTTTTT. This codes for CASSLRAANTGELFF.

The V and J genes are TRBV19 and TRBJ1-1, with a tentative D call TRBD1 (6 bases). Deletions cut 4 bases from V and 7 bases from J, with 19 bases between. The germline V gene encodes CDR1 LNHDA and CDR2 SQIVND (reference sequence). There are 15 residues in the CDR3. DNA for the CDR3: TGTGCCAGTAGTAGAAAAGGTGAACAGGGCTATGAAGCTTTCTTT. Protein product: CASSRKGEQGYEAFF.

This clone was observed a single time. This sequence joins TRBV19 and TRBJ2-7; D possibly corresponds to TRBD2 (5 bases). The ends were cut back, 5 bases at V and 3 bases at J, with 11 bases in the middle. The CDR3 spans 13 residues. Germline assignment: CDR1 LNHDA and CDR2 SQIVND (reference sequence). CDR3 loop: CASSREDHYEQYF. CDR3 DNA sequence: TGTGCCAGTAGTCGGGAAGACCACTACGAGCAGTACTTC.

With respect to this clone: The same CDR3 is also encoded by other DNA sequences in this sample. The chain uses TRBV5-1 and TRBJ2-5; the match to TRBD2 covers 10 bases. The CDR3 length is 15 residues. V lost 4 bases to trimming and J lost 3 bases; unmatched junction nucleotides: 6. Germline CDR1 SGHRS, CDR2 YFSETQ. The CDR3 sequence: CASSSGLADEETQYF. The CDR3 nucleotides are TGCGCCAGCAGCAGCGGACTAGCGGACGAAGAGACCCAGTACTTC. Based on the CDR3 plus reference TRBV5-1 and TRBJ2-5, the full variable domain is KAGVTQTPRYLIKTRGQQVTLSCSPISGHRSVSWYQQTPGQGLQFLFEYFSETQRNKGNFPGRFSGRQFSNSRSEMNVSTLELGDSALYLCASSSGLADEETQYFGPGTRLLVL.

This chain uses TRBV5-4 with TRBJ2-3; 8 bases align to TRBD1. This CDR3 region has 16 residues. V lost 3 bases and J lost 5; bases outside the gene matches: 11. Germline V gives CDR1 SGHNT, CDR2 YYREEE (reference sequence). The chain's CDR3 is CASSSGTGRLLDTQYF. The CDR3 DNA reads TGTGCCAGCAGCTCCGGGACAGGTCGGTTGTTAGATACGCAGTATTTT.

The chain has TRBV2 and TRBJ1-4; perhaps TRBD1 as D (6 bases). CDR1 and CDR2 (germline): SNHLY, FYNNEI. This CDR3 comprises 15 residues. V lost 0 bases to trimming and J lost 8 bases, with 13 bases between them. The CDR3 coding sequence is TGTGCCAGCAGTGAAGCGGGGGCGCGAGGGGAAAAACTGTTTTTT. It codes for CASSEAGARGEKLFF.

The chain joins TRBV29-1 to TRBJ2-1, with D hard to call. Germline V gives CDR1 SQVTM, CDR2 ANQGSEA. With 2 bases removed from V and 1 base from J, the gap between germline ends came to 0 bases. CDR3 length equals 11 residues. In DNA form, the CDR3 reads TGCAGCGTTGAATCCTACAATGAGCAGTTCTTC. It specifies CSVESYNEQFF.

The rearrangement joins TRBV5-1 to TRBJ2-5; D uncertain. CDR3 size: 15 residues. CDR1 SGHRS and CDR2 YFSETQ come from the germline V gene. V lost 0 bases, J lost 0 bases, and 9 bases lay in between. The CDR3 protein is CASSLAKGYQETQYF. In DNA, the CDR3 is TGCGCCAGCAGCTTGGCCAAGGGTTACCAAGAGACCCAGTACTTC.

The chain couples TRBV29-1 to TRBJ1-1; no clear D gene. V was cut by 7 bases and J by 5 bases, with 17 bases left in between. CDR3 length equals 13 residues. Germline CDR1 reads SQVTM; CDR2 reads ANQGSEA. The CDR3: CSAPGQTGTEAFF. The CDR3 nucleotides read TGCAGCGCTCCTGGCCAGACGGGAACTGAAGCTTTCTTT.